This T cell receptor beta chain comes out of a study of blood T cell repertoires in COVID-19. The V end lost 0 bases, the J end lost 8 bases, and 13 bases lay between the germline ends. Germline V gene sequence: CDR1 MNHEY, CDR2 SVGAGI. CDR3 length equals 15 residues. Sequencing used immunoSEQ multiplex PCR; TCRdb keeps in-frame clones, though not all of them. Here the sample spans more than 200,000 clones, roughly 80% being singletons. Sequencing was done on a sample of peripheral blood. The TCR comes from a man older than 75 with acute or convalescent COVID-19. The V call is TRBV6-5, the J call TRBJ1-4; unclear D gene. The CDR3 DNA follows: TGTGCCAGCAGTTACTCGGCCCTTACGGGAGAAAAACTGTTTTTT. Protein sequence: CASSYSALTGEKLFF.